This T cell receptor (beta chain) was recovered during a study of spatial heterogeneity in lung cancer. TCRdb reprocessed the 5' RACE reads via MiXCR and lists one record per CDR3 protein. The table lists roughly 34,000 distinct CDR3 sequences, more than 6.5% of them singletons. This clonotype has a count of ten or more. As to time point: blood at routine non-recurrence follow-up after resection. The origin of this receptor is a male donor with early-stage non-small cell lung cancer. This specimen was PBMCs, taken at follow-up.

CDR3 nucleotide sequence: TGCAGTGCTAGTAAGGCTTCAAGGCCCCAGCATTTT. Translation: CSASKASRPQHF. The chain uses TRBV20-1 and TRBJ1-5; D ambiguous. The V and J ends lost 3 bases and 9 bases respectively, with 12 bases between them. Germline-derived CDR1 and CDR2 are DFQATT and SNEGSKA (reference sequence). This CDR3 contains 12 residues.